This entry is about one T cell receptor beta chain. Its matching antigen is unknown. This sample stems from a study of T cells expressing NK-cell markers. Study-wide results and limits: Several of the donors also had these clonotypes leading their CD3+CD56-NKG2C+ fraction.

TCRdb reprocessed the 5' RACE reads and stores each CDR3 protein as one record, lacking DNA. The sample totals 500,000 or so distinct CDR3 sequences. This receptor was identified in a man aged 18-30 years in good health. The sequenced material came from blood T cells: a sorted CD56 or NKG2C T cell subset, CD4+ or CD8+ T cells, or bulk PBMC T cells (not recorded which).

This CDR3 is CASSTTGGTQYF. The gene calls are TRBV6-2 or TRBV6-3 and TRBJ2-5; TCRdb's D call of TRBD1 is untestable without DNA. CDR1 and CDR2 (germline): MNHEY, SVGEGT. The CDR3 extends over 12 amino acids.